This TCR beta chain stems from a study of T-cell memory formation after mild COVID-19. This clonotype came up many times. Its target is unknown. Each CDR3 protein is one row after TCRdb ran MiXCR on the 5' RACE reads. This repertoire shows about 430,000 distinct CDR3 sequences, roughly a quarter found once; its top ten account for about 10%. V lost 0 bases and J lost 6, with 11 bases in between. In germline, CDR1 is SGHRS, CDR2 YFSETQ. This CDR3 is built from 14 residues. Findings of the study overall: The study detected some responding clones in pre-infection memory, suggesting cross-reactive memory joined.

This receptor was obtained from an adult woman who had mild COVID-19 (a few samples of this study predate the infection). Cell type and time point are not known. J is TRBJ2-3 and V is TRBV5-1, with D possibly matching TRBD2 (5 bases). Sequenced input: PBMCs or a T cell subset sorted from them (not recorded which). CDR3 coding DNA: TGCGCCAGCAGCTTGGGACGCACGGGGGATACGCAGTATTTT. As protein: CASSLGRTGDTQYF.